This entry concerns a single TCR beta chain. Its antigen is undetermined. This entry comes from a study of blood T cells in healthy people across ages. General observations from the study: There were more naive CD4+ cells and higher diversity in long-lived donors than in aged donors. Correlation between TCR beta diversity and naive T cell percentage was strong.

V dropped 7 bases and J dropped 2 bases, with 15 bases sitting between them. The CDR3 sequence is 14 residues long. The V gene's germline CDR1 is MNHNS and CDR2 SASEGT. For the second PCR, which ran for roughly 7 to 11 cycles, a sample-barcoded 5' primer and a J-beta primer mix were used. TCRdb fed the 5' RACE reads into MiXCR, producing one record per CDR3 protein. The profile shows over 1,500,000 distinct CDR3 sequences, approximately 50% of them singletons. Sequencing was performed on blood. The sequence was obtained from a woman aged 40 to 50 in good health. The chain uses TRBV6-1 and TRBJ2-7; D may be TRBD2 (5 bases). The CDR3 loop is CASTESGRPYEQYF. The CDR3 DNA is TGTGCCAGCACCGAAAGCGGCAGGCCCTACGAGCAGTACTTC.